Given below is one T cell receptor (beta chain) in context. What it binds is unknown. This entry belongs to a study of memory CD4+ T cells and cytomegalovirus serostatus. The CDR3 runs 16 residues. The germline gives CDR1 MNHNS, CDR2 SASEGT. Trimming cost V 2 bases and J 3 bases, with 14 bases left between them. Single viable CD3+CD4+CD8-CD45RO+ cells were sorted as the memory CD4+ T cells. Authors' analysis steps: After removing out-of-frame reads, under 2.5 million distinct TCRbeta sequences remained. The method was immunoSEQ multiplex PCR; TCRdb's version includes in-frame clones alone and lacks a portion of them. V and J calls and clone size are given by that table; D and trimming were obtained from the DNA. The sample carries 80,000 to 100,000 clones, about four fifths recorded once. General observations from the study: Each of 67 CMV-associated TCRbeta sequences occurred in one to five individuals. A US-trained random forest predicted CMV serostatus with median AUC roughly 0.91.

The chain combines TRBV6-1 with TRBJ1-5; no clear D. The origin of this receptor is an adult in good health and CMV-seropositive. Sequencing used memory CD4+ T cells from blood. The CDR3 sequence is CASSELVGPINQPQHF. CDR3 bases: TGTGCCAGCAGTGAATTGGTAGGGCCGATCAATCAGCCCCAGCATTTT.